The 32 T cell receptor beta chains given below trace back to one sample, sequenced in a study of blood T cell repertoires in COVID-19. Sequenced by immunoSEQ multiplex PCR; TCRdb stores in-frame clones only, minus some. The data show 25,000 to 35,000 clones, approximately 80% seen once. The material sequenced was peripheral blood. Receptors were obtained from a man in his 70s with active COVID-19.

This chain links TRBV11-1 with TRBJ2-1, with D maybe TRBD1 (6 bases). CDR1 and CDR2 (germline): SGHAT, FQDESV (reference sequence). The germline V and J ends were trimmed by 2 bases and 5 bases, with 7 bases remaining between them. The length of the CDR3 is 13 residues. The CDR3 loop is CASSLTGNNEQFF. DNA of the CDR3: TGTGCCAGCAGCTTAACAGGGAACAATGAGCAGTTCTTC.

V is TRBV7-9 and J is TRBJ2-2; no firm D call. This CDR3 has 12 residues. With 7 bases removed from V and 4 bases from J, the gap between germline ends came to 7 bases. Germline V gene data show CDR1 as SEHNR and CDR2 as FQNEAQ (reference sequence). DNA for the CDR3: TGTGCCAGCACCCCTAGCACCGGGGAGCTGTTTTTT. Encoded protein: CASTPSTGELFF.

This clone was seen a single time. V gene TRBV29-1 combines with J gene TRBJ2-7, with TRBD2 as a possible D gene (6 bases). Trimming pared 4 bases from V and 7 bases from J, leaving 23 bases between. From germline, CDR1 is SQVTM and CDR2 ANQGSEA. The CDR3 consists of 15 residues. The CDR3: CSVGLPDRSAGEQYF. Written as DNA, the CDR3 is TGCAGCGTTGGATTACCCGATCGGTCCGCGGGGGAGCAGTACTTC.

The chain links TRBV15 to TRBJ1-2; 7 nucleotides align to TRBD1. Germline CDR1 LNHNV, CDR2 YYDKDF (reference sequence). After removal of 4 bases from V and 6 bases from J, the junction contained 2 bases not matched to a gene. The CDR3 extends over 12 amino acids. CDR3 region: CATSTDRDGYTF. The CDR3 DNA sequence: TGTGCCACCAGCACCGACAGGGATGGCTACACCTTC.

This chain joins TRBV5-4 and TRBJ2-3; 9 nucleotides agree with TRBD2. CDR3 length: 16 residues. Germline-derived CDR1 and CDR2 are SGHNT and YYREEE (reference sequence). Trimming cost V 1 base and J 4 bases; bases outside gene matches: 7. CDR3 coding DNA: TGTGCCAGCAGCTTGATGGTGAGCGGGAGGCCAGATACGCAGTATTTT. Translation: CASSLMVSGRPDTQYF.

The chain employs TRBV5-1 and TRBJ2-1, with D maybe TRBD2 (5 bases). CDR1 is SGHRS and CDR2 is YFSETQ in the germline V gene. Trimming left V 0 bases short and J 6 bases short, with 19 bases between. This CDR3 has 17 residues. CDR3 protein: CASSLANGVSSGNEQFF. CDR3 nucleotides: TGCGCCAGCAGCTTGGCCAACGGGGTTTCGTCCGGCAATGAGCAGTTCTTC.

The sample holds a few counts of this clone. The chain couples TRBV28 to TRBJ2-7; TRBD2 agrees at 7 bases. V lost 9 bases to trimming and J lost 0 bases; unmatched junction nucleotides: 8. Looked up from germline, CDR1 is MDHEN and CDR2 is SYDVKM. The CDR3 totals 14 residues. The CDR3 reads CASFEAGVSYEQYF. The CDR3 DNA follows: TGTGCCAGTTTCGAGGCGGGGGTCTCCTACGAGCAGTACTTC. The full variable domain, completed using reference TRBV28 and TRBJ2-7, is DVKVTQSSRYLVKRTGEKVFLECVQDMDHENMFWYRQDPGLGLRLIYFSYDVKMKEKGDIPEGYSVSREKKERFSLILESASTNQTSMYLCASFEAGVSYEQYFGPGTRLTVT.

In this sample, this clone turned up a few times. V and J are TRBV10-1 and TRBJ2-7; perhaps TRBD1 as D (6 bases). The CDR3 is made up of 13 amino acids. V was clipped by 6 bases and J by 3 bases, with 12 bases between them. CDR1 and CDR2 (germline): WNHNN, SYGVQD (reference sequence). The CDR3 bases are TGCGCCAGCAGAGACAGGTTAGACTACGAGCAGTACTTC. Translating gives CASRDRLDYEQYF.

This clone was picked up one time. This chain connects TRBV9 to TRBJ2-7; D perhaps matches TRBD2 (6 bases). From germline, CDR1 is SGDLS and CDR2 YYNGEE. There are 15 residues in the CDR3. V lost 4 bases, J lost 0 bases, and 14 bases lay in between. The CDR3 region is CASSRSGSSSYEQYF. Written as DNA, the CDR3 is TGTGCCAGCAGCCGAAGCGGGTCTAGCTCCTACGAGCAGTACTTC.

The genes are TRBV11-2 and TRBJ1-3; tentatively, D is TRBD1 (6 bases). Looked up from germline, CDR1 is SGHAT and CDR2 is FQNNGV. Trimming left V 5 bases short and J 0 bases short, with 17 bases between. The CDR3 is made up of 17 amino acids. The CDR3 bases are TGTGCCAGCAGCCTTGCCGGACAGCCCCACTCTGGAAACACCATATATTTT. This gives the protein CASSLAGQPHSGNTIYF.

This rearrangement joins TRBV5-6 to TRBJ2-7, with D possibly TRBD1 on 5 matching bases. The CDR3 is 12 residues long. Trimming took off 1 base at V and 5 bases at J, with 7 bases between the two ends. Germline CDR1 and CDR2: SGHDT and YYEEEE. The CDR3 region has the DNA TGTGCCAGCAGCTTGATAGGGGACGAGCAGTACTTC. Protein sequence: CASSLIGDEQYF.

This clone came up a few times. The V and J genes are TRBV28 and TRBJ1-1; 11 nucleotides agree with TRBD1. V trimming: 3 bases; J trimming: 5 bases; junction bases outside the gene matches: 2. The CDR3 loop spans 14 amino acids. Germline lookup yields CDR1 MDHEN and CDR2 SYDVKM. This chain's CDR3 is CASSLGQGETEAFF. DNA of the CDR3: TGTGCCAGCAGTTTGGGACAGGGGGAAACTGAAGCTTTCTTT.

The chain recombines TRBV7-2 with TRBJ1-4; D might be TRBD1 (5 bases). Germline V gene lookup returns CDR1 SGHTA and CDR2 FQGNSA. The CDR3 is 16 amino acids. V was cut by 0 bases and J by 2 bases, with 10 bases left in between. In nucleotides, the CDR3 is TGTGCCAGCAGCTTAGCCTGGGGCATCACTAATGAAAAACTGTTTTTT. Residues: CASSLAWGITNEKLFF.

This chain uses TRBV2 with TRBJ2-2; D may be TRBD1 (6 bases). Trimming left V 10 bases short and J 6 bases short, with 18 bases between. The germline CDR1 and CDR2 sequences are SNHLY and FYNNEI. The length of the CDR3 is 14 residues. The CDR3 spells CAKSAVRGAGELFF. Here the CDR3 DNA reads TGTGCCAAATCAGCGGTCAGGGGCGCCGGGGAGCTGTTTTTT.

The CDR3 reads CASSRGQGAPGANVLTF. The CDR3 DNA is TGTGCCAGCAGTCGCGGACAGGGGGCGCCTGGGGCCAACGTCCTGACTTTC. The rearrangement joins TRBV11-2 to TRBJ2-6; 11 bases match TRBD1. The CDR3 is 17 residues long. With 6 bases clipped from V and 2 bases from J, the junction kept 6 bases outside the gene matches. Germline CDR1 reads SGHAT; CDR2 reads FQNNGV.

The chain uses TRBV27 and TRBJ1-2; D perhaps matches TRBD1 (5 bases). The CDR3 contains 14 residues. The germline CDR1 and CDR2 sequences are MNHEY and SMNVEV (reference sequence). V was shortened by 3 bases and J by 6 bases, with 14 bases between the two germline ends. The CDR3 DNA is TGTGCCAGCAGTTTGGGGGGAACAACGGATGGCTACACCTTC. Translated: CASSLGGTTDGYTF.

J is TRBJ1-5 and V is TRBV27; perhaps TRBD1 as D (6 bases). V lost 4 bases and J lost 6, with 10 bases in between. Germline V gene lookup returns CDR1 MNHEY and CDR2 SMNVEV (reference sequence). The length of the CDR3 is 13 residues. CDR3 amino acids: CASSSQGRQPQHF. DNA of the CDR3: TGTGCCAGCAGTTCCCAGGGGCGTCAGCCCCAGCATTTT.

The rearrangement joins TRBV5-1 to TRBJ2-7; 8 bases align to TRBD2. CDR1 SGHRS and CDR2 YFSETQ come from the germline V gene. The J segment lost 2 bases and the V segment lost 4 bases, leaving 5 bases of the junction unmatched. This CDR3 contains 14 residues. CDR3 loop: CASSPPGLAYEQYF. In DNA, the CDR3 is TGCGCCAGCAGCCCACCGGGACTAGCCTACGAGCAGTACTTC.

The chain joins TRBV19 to TRBJ1-5, with 9 bases matching TRBD1. The CDR3 covers 17 residues. V dropped 7 bases and J dropped 4; count of bases not matched to a gene: 14. CDR1 is LNHDA, CDR2 SQIVND, per germline (reference sequence). The CDR3 sequence is CASKPLGTGGANQPQHF. The DNA for the CDR3 is TGTGCCAGTAAGCCCCTCGGAACAGGGGGCGCGAATCAGCCCCAGCATTTT.

This clone was seen only once. The chain combines TRBV29-1 with TRBJ2-1; 9 nucleotides agree with TRBD2. This CDR3 has 15 residues. V lost 6 bases and J lost 7; bases outside the gene matches: 13. The V gene's germline CDR1 is SQVTM and CDR2 ANQGSEA. CDR3 residues: CSVGLSGSSANEQFF. The CDR3 bases are TGCAGCGTGGGGCTTAGCGGGAGTTCGGCAAATGAGCAGTTCTTC.

The rearrangement joins TRBV28 to TRBJ1-3; maybe TRBD1 (5 bases). CDR1 and CDR2 from the germline V gene are MDHEN and SYDVKM. The CDR3 extends over 15 amino acids. Trimming shortened V by 6 bases and J by 3 bases, and 15 bases separated the two germline ends. The CDR3 reads CASSVIGRGGNTIYF. In nucleotides, the CDR3 is TGTGCCAGCAGCGTCATCGGGAGGGGTGGAAACACCATATATTTT. The variable domain in full, with the rest retrieved from reference TRBV28 and TRBJ1-3, is DVKVTQSSRYLVKRTGEKVFLECVQDMDHENMFWYRQDPGLGLRLIYFSYDVKMKEKGDIPEGYSVSREKKERFSLILESASTNQTSMYLCASSVIGRGGNTIYFGEGSWLTVV.

This clone was picked up one time. The chain uses TRBV28 and TRBJ2-7; the match to TRBD1 covers 10 bases. Per germline, CDR1 MDHEN and CDR2 SYDVKM. This CDR3 region has 13 residues. V was pared by 8 bases and J by 4 bases, with 5 bases of the junction left unmatched. CDR3: CASGQGGRYEQYF. CDR3 nucleotides: TGTGCCAGCGGACAGGGGGGTCGGTACGAGCAGTACTTC.

This chain connects TRBV5-4 to TRBJ1-4; 7 bases map to TRBD1. Trimming removed 0 bases from V and 7 bases from J; junction bases left unmatched: 0. Germline assignment: CDR1 SGHNT and CDR2 YYREEE (reference sequence). This CDR3 comprises 13 residues. CDR3 bases: TGTGCCAGCAGCTTGGACAGGGGTGAAAAACTGTTTTTT. Translating it yields CASSLDRGEKLFF.

This clone was seen just once. The V and J genes are TRBV30 and TRBJ1-4, with 9 nucleotides matching TRBD1. With 5 bases clipped from V and 8 bases from J, the junction kept 6 bases outside the gene matches. CDR3 size: 13 residues. CDR1 is GTSNPN and CDR2 is SVGIG in the germline V gene (reference sequence). The CDR3 here is CAWSGTGQEKLFF. The DNA for the CDR3 is TGTGCCTGGTCGGGGACAGGGCAAGAAAAACTGTTTTTT.

The gene calls are TRBV6-5 and TRBJ2-1; 7 bases line up with TRBD2. Germline CDR1 reads MNHEY; CDR2 reads SVGAGI. The V gene end was trimmed by 5 bases and the J gene end by 3 bases; junction bases not matched to a gene: 4. This CDR3 has 14 amino acids. CDR3 nucleotide sequence: TGTGCCAGCAGTCAAACGGGGGGCTACAATGAGCAGTTCTTC. Translated: CASSQTGGYNEQFF.

This rearrangement joins TRBV27 to TRBJ1-6; maybe TRBD1 (5 bases). V was clipped by 7 bases and J by 10 bases, with 17 bases between them. The CDR3 consists of 14 residues. Germline V gene sequence: CDR1 MNHEY, CDR2 SMNVEV (reference sequence). CDR3 sequence (DNA): TGTGCCAGCAAGGGAACGCAGGGTCGATCACCCCTCCACTTT. This translates into CASKGTQGRSPLHF.

V and J are TRBV5-1 and TRBJ1-4; 11 bases are a match to TRBD1. The CDR3 totals 15 residues. With V trimmed by 2 bases and J by 7 bases, 4 bases remained unmatched. Germline loops: CDR1 SGHRS, CDR2 YFSETQ. CDR3 protein: CASSLGQGASEKLFF. The DNA of the CDR3 is TGCGCCAGCAGCTTAGGACAGGGGGCGAGTGAAAAACTGTTTTTT.

The V gene is TRBV12-3 or TRBV12-4, the J gene TRBJ2-1; D unresolved. The CDR3 covers 13 residues. V lost 1 base and J 7 bases, leaving 8 bases between the germline ends. CDR3 in amino acids: CASSLVPGNEQFF. CDR3 DNA sequence: TGTGCCAGCAGTTTAGTACCCGGGAATGAGCAGTTCTTC.

This clone was counted once. The gene calls are TRBV19 and TRBJ2-7; 7 bases are a match to TRBD2. V lost 6 bases, J lost 0 bases, and 2 bases stayed unmatched. Germline CDR1 and CDR2: LNHDA and SQIVND (reference sequence). The CDR3 contains 13 residues. The CDR3 reads CASSGGISYEQYF. The CDR3 DNA sequence: TGTGCCAGTAGCGGGGGGATCTCCTACGAGCAGTACTTC.

This sequence joins TRBV5-1 and TRBJ1-1, with D possibly being TRBD1 (6 bases). This CDR3 spans 14 amino acids. Trimming stripped 3 bases from V and 1 base from J, with 10 bases between. The germline CDR1 and CDR2 sequences are SGHRS and YFSETQ. CDR3 amino acids: CASSSRTANTEAFF. In DNA form, the CDR3 reads TGCGCCAGCAGCTCCCGGACAGCGAACACTGAAGCTTTCTTT.

In this sample, this clone turned up a few times. The rearrangement joins TRBV7-8 to TRBJ2-7; 7 bases match TRBD2. Germline-derived CDR1 and CDR2 are SGHVS and FQNEAQ. V dropped 7 bases and J dropped 0; count of bases not matched to a gene: 3. There are 13 residues in the CDR3. CDR3 amino acids: CASTAGSSYEQYF. CDR3 nucleotide sequence: TGTGCCAGCACAGCGGGAAGCTCCTACGAGCAGTACTTC.

V gene TRBV5-1 combines with J gene TRBJ1-5, with no clear D. The CDR3 has 17 amino acids. Germline V gene data show CDR1 as SGHRS and CDR2 as YFSETQ. Deletions cut 4 bases from V and 3 bases from J, with 20 bases between. This CDR3 is CASSTMAPTPYNQPQHF. CDR3 bases: TGCGCCAGCAGCACGATGGCCCCGACTCCCTACAATCAGCCCCAGCATTTT.